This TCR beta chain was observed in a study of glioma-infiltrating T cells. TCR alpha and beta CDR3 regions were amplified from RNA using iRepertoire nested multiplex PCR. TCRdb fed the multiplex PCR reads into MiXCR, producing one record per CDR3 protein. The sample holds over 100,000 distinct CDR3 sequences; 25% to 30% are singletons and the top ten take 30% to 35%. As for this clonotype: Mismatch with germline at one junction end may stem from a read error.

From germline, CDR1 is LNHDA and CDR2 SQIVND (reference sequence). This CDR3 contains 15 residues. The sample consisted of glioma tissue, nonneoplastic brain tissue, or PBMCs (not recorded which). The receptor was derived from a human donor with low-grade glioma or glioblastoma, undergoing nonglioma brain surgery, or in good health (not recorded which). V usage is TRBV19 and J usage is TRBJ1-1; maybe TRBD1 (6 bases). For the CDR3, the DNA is TGTGCCAGTAGTCCCCAGGACAGCATGAACACTGAAACTTTATTT. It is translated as CASSPQDSMNTETLF. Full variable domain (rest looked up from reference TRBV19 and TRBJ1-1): DGGITQSPKYLFRKEGQNVTLSCEQNLNHDAMYWYRQDPGQGLRLIYYSQIVNDFQKGDIAEGYSVSREKKESFPLTVTSAQKNPTAFYLCASSPQDSMNTETLFGQGTRLTVV.